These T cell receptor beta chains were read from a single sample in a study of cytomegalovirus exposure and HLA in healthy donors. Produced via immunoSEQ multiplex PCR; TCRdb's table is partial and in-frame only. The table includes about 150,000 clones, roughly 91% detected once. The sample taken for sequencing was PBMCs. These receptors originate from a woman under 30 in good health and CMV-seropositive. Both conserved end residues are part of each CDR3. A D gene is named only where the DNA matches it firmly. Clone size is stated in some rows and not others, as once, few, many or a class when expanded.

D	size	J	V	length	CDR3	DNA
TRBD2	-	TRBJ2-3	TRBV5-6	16	CASGRVLAGSADTQYF	TGTGCCAGCGGTCGGGTCCTAGCGGGCTCGGCAGATACGCAGTATTTT
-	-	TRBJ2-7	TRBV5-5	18	CASSLVSFPGGGLNEQYF	TGTGCCAGCAGCTTGGTTTCGTTTCCTGGGGGCGGACTTAACGAGCAGTACTTC
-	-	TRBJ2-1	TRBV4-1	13	CAGSPSLGNEQFF	TGCGCCGGCAGTCCCTCCCTCGGGAATGAGCAGTTCTTC
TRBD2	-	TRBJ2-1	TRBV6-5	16	CASSYSGLAGRNEQFF	TGTGCCAGCAGTTACTCTGGACTAGCGGGAAGGAATGAGCAGTTCTTC
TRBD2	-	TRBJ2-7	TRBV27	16	CASSLQTTSGRGKQYF	TGTGCCAGCAGTCTCCAAACGACTAGCGGGAGGGGAAAGCAGTACTTC
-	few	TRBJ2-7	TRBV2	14	CASSEEGGGGEQYF	TGTGCCAGCAGTGAAGAAGGCGGAGGTGGCGAGCAGTACTTC
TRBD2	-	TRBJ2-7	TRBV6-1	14	CASSETSGGYEQYF	TGTGCCAGCAGTGAGACTAGCGGGGGCTACGAGCAGTACTTC
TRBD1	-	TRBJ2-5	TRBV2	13	CANNRGSLETQYF	TGTGCCAATAACAGGGGGTCGTTAGAGACCCAGTACTTC
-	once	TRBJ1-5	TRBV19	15	CASRDSGYSNQPQHF	TGTGCCAGCAGAGACTCGGGGTATAGCAATCAGCCCCAGCATTTT
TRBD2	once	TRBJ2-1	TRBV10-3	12	CAVGLAGFEQFF	TGTGCCGTCGGACTAGCGGGATTTGAGCAGTTCTTC
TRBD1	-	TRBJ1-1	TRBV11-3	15	CASSKGQGESTEAFF	TGTGCCAGCAGCAAGGGACAGGGAGAATCCACTGAAGCTTTCTTT
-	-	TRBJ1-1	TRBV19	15	CASSIGFGGLTEAFF	TGTGCCAGTAGTATAGGGTTCGGGGGGCTGACTGAAGCTTTCTTT
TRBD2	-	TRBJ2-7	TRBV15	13	CATGTSGGYEQYF	TGTGCCACAGGGACTAGCGGGGGCTACGAGCAGTACTTC
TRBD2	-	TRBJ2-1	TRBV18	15	CASSDLSGAYNEQFF	TGTGCCAGCTCTGACCTTAGCGGGGCCTACAATGAGCAGTTCTTC
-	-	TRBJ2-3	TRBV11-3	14	CASSPSRPGYTQYF	TGTGCCAGCAGCCCCTCTCGGCCGGGGTATACGCAGTATTTT
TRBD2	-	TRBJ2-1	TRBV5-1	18	CASSTPRTSGNSYNEQFF	TGCGCCAGCAGCACTCCGAGGACTAGCGGGAACTCTTACAATGAGCAGTTCTTC
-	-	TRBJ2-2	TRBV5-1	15	CASSQTVANTGELFF	TGCGCCAGCAGCCAGACAGTCGCGAACACCGGGGAGCTGTTTTTT
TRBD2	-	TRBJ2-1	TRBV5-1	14	CASRYSGNYNEQFF	TGCGCCAGCAGGTATAGCGGGAACTACAATGAGCAGTTCTTC
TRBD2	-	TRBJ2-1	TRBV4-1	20	CASSQPGLAGERGSYNEQFF	TGCGCCAGCAGCCAACCGGGACTAGCGGGAGAAAGGGGCTCCTACAATGAGCAGTTCTTC
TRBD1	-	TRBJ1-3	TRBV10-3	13	CAISQGAGNTIYF	TGTGCCATCAGCCAGGGGGCTGGAAACACCATATATTTT
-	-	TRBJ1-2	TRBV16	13	CASSPDSRYGYTF	TGTGCCAGCAGTCCGGACTCGCGCTATGGCTACACCTTC
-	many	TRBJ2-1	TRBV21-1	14	CASSKTSGDNEQFF	TGTGCCAGCAGCAAAACTAGCGGGGACAATGAGCAGTTCTTC
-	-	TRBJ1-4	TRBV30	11	CARRGGEKLFF	TGTGCCAGGCGGGGGGGTGAAAAACTGTTTTTT
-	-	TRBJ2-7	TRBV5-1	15	CASSYEGGRTYEQYF	TGCGCCAGCAGCTACGAGGGGGGGAGGACCTACGAGCAGTACTTC
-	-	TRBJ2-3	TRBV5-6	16	CASSYRGGKSTDTQYF	TGTGCCAGCAGCTATCGGGGCGGGAAATCCACAGATACGCAGTATTTT
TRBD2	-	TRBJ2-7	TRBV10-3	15	CAISESKREDYEQYF	TGTGCCATCAGTGAGTCGAAGCGGGAGGATTACGAGCAGTACTTC
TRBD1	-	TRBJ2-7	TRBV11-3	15	CASSLDPTGDYEQYF	TGTGCCAGCAGCTTAGACCCTACAGGGGACTACGAGCAGTACTTC
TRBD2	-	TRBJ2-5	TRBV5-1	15	CASSTGLSGQETQYF	TGCGCCAGCAGCACGGGACTATCCGGCCAAGAGACCCAGTACTTC
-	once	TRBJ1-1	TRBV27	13	CASSSGLVTEAFF	TGTGCCAGCAGTTCCGGGTTGGTCACTGAAGCTTTCTTT
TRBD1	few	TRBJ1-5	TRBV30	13	CAWSNRGDQPQHF	TGTGCCTGGAGTAACAGGGGAGATCAGCCCCAGCATTTT
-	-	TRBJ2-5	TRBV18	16	CASSPTRRASQETQYF	TGTGCCAGCTCACCAACCCGGCGGGCTTCTCAAGAGACCCAGTACTTC
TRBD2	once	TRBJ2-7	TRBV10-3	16	CAISESGSGSPFGQYF	TGTGCCATCAGTGAGTCGGGTAGCGGGAGCCCTTTTGGGCAGTACTTC
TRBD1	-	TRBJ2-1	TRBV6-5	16	CASSYPLRGLYNEQFF	TGTGCCAGCAGTTACCCCCTCAGGGGGCTCTACAATGAGCAGTTCTTC
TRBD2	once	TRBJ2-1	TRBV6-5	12	CASGRDYNEQFF	TGTGCCAGCGGGAGGGACTACAATGAGCAGTTCTTC
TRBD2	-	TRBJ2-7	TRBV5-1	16	CASSLIAGGVYYEQYF	TGCGCCAGCAGCTTGATAGCGGGAGGGGTATACTACGAGCAGTACTTC
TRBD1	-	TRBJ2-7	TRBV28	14	CASRTTGPMDEQYF	TGTGCCAGCAGAACGACAGGGCCTATGGACGAGCAGTACTTC
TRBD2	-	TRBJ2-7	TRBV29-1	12	CSGREGPHEQYF	TGCAGCGGCCGGGAGGGCCCCCACGAGCAGTACTTC
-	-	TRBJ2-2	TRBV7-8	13	CASSPGHTGELFF	TGTGCCAGCAGCCCAGGGCACACCGGGGAGCTGTTTTTT
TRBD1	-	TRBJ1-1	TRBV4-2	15	CASSQDGDRGTEAFF	TGTGCCAGCAGCCAAGACGGGGACAGGGGGACTGAAGCTTTCTTT
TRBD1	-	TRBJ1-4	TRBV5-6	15	CASSLVDREDEKLFF	TGTGCCAGCAGCTTGGTGGACAGGGAAGATGAAAAACTGTTTTTT
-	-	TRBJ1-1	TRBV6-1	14	CASSVEGTGTEAFF	TGTGCCAGCAGTGTGGAGGGAACGGGCACTGAAGCTTTCTTT
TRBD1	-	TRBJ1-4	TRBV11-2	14	CASSLGQDLEKLFF	TGTGCCAGCAGCCTTGGACAGGACCTTGAAAAACTGTTTTTT
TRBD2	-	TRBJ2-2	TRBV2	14	CASRRSGIAGELFF	TGTGCCAGCAGGCGTAGCGGGATAGCCGGGGAGCTGTTTTTT
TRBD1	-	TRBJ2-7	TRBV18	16	CASSPPTGGLGYEQYF	TGTGCCAGCTCACCACCGACAGGGGGCTTAGGGTACGAGCAGTACTTC
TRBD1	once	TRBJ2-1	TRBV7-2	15	CASSLVQGIVNEQFF	TGTGCCAGCAGCTTAGTACAGGGGATAGTCAATGAGCAGTTCTTC
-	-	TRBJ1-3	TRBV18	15	CASSVQGWTGNTIYF	TGTGCCAGCTCCGTACAGGGCTGGACTGGAAACACCATATATTTT
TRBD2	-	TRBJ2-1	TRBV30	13	CASVAGGPREQFF	TGTGCCTCGGTAGCGGGAGGGCCTCGTGAGCAGTTCTTC
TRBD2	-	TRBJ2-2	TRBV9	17	CASSVGDGLVSGGELFF	TGTGCCAGCAGCGTAGGGGATGGACTAGTGTCTGGCGGGGAGCTGTTTTTT
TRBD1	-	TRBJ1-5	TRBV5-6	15	CASSPRTGGNQPQHF	TGTGCCAGCAGCCCGCGGACAGGGGGCAATCAGCCCCAGCATTTT
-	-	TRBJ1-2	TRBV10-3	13	CAISPGLNYGYTF	TGTGCCATCTCCCCAGGGCTCAACTATGGCTACACCTTC
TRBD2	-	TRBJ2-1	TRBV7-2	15	CASSLIAGETNEQFF	TGTGCCAGCAGCTTAATAGCGGGAGAGACCAATGAGCAGTTCTTC
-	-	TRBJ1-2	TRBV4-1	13	CASSQERRSGYTF	TGCGCCAGCAGCCAAGAACGGAGGAGTGGCTACACCTTC
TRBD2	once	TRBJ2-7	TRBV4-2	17	CASSRGLAGADSYEQYF	TGTGCCAGCAGCCGTGGACTAGCGGGAGCCGACTCCTACGAGCAGTACTTC
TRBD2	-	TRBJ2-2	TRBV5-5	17	CASSLMASGGNTGELFF	TGTGCCAGCAGCTTGATGGCTAGCGGGGGTAACACCGGGGAGCTGTTTTTT
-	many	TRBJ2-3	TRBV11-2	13	CASGLSSTDTQYF	TGTGCCAGCGGCCTGTCGAGCACAGATACGCAGTATTTT
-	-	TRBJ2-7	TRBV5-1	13	CASSSPPGYEQYF	TGCGCCAGCAGCTCCCCTCCCGGCTACGAGCAGTACTTC
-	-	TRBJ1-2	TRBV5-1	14	CASSLGRVDYGYTF	TGCGCCAGCAGCTTGGGCAGGGTTGACTATGGCTACACCTTC
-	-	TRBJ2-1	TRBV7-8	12	CASSLTSNEQFF	TGTGCCAGCAGCTTAACTAGCAATGAGCAGTTCTTC
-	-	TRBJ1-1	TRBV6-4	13	CASSTESNTEAFF	TGTGCCAGCAGTACAGAATCAAACACTGAAGCTTTCTTT
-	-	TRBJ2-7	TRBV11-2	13	CASSLALSYEQYF	TGTGCCAGCAGCTTAGCACTAAGCTACGAGCAGTACTTC